These 16 T cell receptor beta chains share one sample of origin, sequenced in a study of CD8+ T cells in alopecia areata. The authors extracted RNA and reverse transcribed it into cDNA as the sequencing template. Assay: immunoSEQ multiplex PCR; the TCRdb copy retains only in-frame clones and omits some. This table holds about 110,000 clones, about 60% found once. The sample was NKG2D-low CD8+ T cells sorted from blood. These receptors came from a human donor with alopecia areata.

The chain couples TRBV27 to TRBJ2-2; 10 bases fit TRBD2. The CDR3 spans 16 residues. Trimming removed 3 bases from V and 5 bases from J; junction bases left unmatched: 6. CDR1 and CDR2 (germline): MNHEY, SMNVEV (reference sequence). CDR3 coding DNA: TGTGCCAGCAGTTTCCTAGCGGGAGAGTATACCGGGGAGCTGTTTTTT. The encoded protein is CASSFLAGEYTGELFF.

This clone was recorded a few times. V gene TRBV27 combines with J gene TRBJ2-7; TRBD1 or TRBD2 may be the D gene (5 bases each). Germline CDR1 and CDR2: MNHEY and SMNVEV (reference sequence). V dropped 5 bases and J dropped 6 bases, with 17 bases sitting between them. This CDR3 region has 14 residues. As DNA, the CDR3 is TGTGCCAGCAGTGCCTCCGGGACGCCCGTCGAGCAGTACTTC. Amino acid sequence: CASSASGTPVEQYF.

This chain uses TRBV6-5 with TRBJ2-7, with TRBD2 identical over 8 bases. The CDR3 contains 14 residues. V trimming: 5 bases; J trimming: 5 bases; junction bases outside the gene matches: 8. Germline V gene sequence: CDR1 MNHEY, CDR2 SVGAGI. CDR3 nucleotide sequence: TGTGCCAGCAGTGAGACGGGAGGGCCCCACGAGCAGTACTTC. This codes for CASSETGGPHEQYF.

Details on this clone: Other DNA variants within this sample encode the same CDR3. The V gene is TRBV20-1, the J gene TRBJ2-7, with D possibly being TRBD1 or TRBD2 (5 bases each). The length of the CDR3 is 10 residues. The V end was cut by 5 bases, the J end by 3 bases, with 5 bases between. Germline values: CDR1 DFQATT, CDR2 SNEGSKA (reference sequence). CDR3: CSAGGYEQYF. The CDR3 DNA sequence: TGCAGTGCTGGGGGCTACGAGCAGTACTTC.

The chain couples TRBV6-6 to TRBJ2-1; 10 nucleotides match TRBD2. The V segment lost 6 bases and the J segment 4 bases; nucleotides outside the gene matches: 6. Germline assignment: CDR1 MNHNY and CDR2 SVGAGI (reference sequence). The CDR3 totals 15 residues. CDR3 in amino acids: CASSLGLAEYNEQFF. The DNA of the CDR3 is TGTGCCAGCAGCCTCGGACTAGCGGAATACAATGAGCAGTTCTTC.

The V gene is TRBV7-3, the J gene TRBJ2-7; 11 nucleotides align to TRBD1. Trimming took 5 bases from V and 2 from J; bases not matched to a gene: 2. Germline loops: CDR1 SGHTA, CDR2 FQGTGA. The CDR3 consists of 14 residues. This CDR3 is CASSVGQGAYEQYF. In nucleotides, the CDR3 is TGTGCCAGCAGCGTGGGACAGGGGGCCTACGAGCAGTACTTC.

The chain joins TRBV27 to TRBJ2-1, with D possibly being TRBD1 (5 bases). CDR1 MNHEY and CDR2 SMNVEV come from the germline V gene (reference sequence). V was shortened by 3 bases and J by 6 bases, with 15 bases between the two germline ends. This CDR3 is 15 amino acids long. The CDR3 DNA follows: TGTGCCAGCAGTTTTGGCCAGGGTGGGTTCAATGAGCAGTTCTTC. It codes for CASSFGQGGFNEQFF.

This clone was seen a single time. The rearrangement uses TRBV7-9 and TRBJ2-7, with 8 positions matching TRBD2. V lost 3 bases to trimming and J lost 6 bases; unmatched junction nucleotides: 10. Germline CDR1 is SEHNR and CDR2 is FQNEAQ (reference sequence). The CDR3 is 15 residues long. CDR3 sequence: CASSFPGLGVSEQYF. For the CDR3, the DNA is TGTGCCAGCAGCTTCCCGGGACTAGGGGTATCCGAGCAGTACTTC.

The chain joins TRBV2 to TRBJ1-1; D is unclear. CDR1 and CDR2 (germline): SNHLY, FYNNEI. With 7 bases removed from V and 5 bases from J, the gap between germline ends came to 5 bases. CDR3 length: 10 residues. The CDR3: CASIVTEAFF. The CDR3 region has the DNA TGTGCCAGCATCGTGACTGAAGCTTTCTTT.

The chain employs TRBV29-1 and TRBJ2-7, with 9 positions matching TRBD1. Germline CDR1 and CDR2: SQVTM and ANQGSEA. CDR3 length equals 14 residues. The V gene end was trimmed by 6 bases and the J gene end by 5 bases; junction bases not matched to a gene: 11. The CDR3 protein is CSVQSGTGSNEQYF. CDR3 in DNA: TGCAGCGTCCAATCGGGGACAGGGTCGAACGAGCAGTACTTC.

The rearrangement uses TRBV2 and TRBJ2-5, with TRBD1 identical over 8 bases. The junction had 4 bases not matched to a gene; V was cut back by 4 bases and J by 6 bases. The germline CDR1 and CDR2 sequences are SNHLY and FYNNEI. This CDR3 spans 13 amino acids. CDR3 loop: CASSGTGWKTQYF. CDR3 bases: TGTGCCAGCAGTGGGACAGGGTGGAAGACCCAGTACTTC.

This chain joins TRBV27 and TRBJ1-4, with D hard to call. The CDR3 consists of 12 residues. Germline CDR1 MNHEY, CDR2 SMNVEV (reference sequence). V was trimmed by 6 bases and J by 8 bases, leaving 10 bases between them. The DNA of the CDR3 is TGTGCCAGCAGCCCCGGGATCGAAAAACTGTTTTTT. This codes for CASSPGIEKLFF.

This clone was observed a few times. The V call is TRBV7-9, the J call TRBJ2-7; 9 nucleotides align to TRBD2. The germline V gene has CDR1 SEHNR and CDR2 FQNEAQ (reference sequence). After removal of 5 bases from V and 3 bases from J, the junction contained 5 bases not matched to a gene. The CDR3 has 14 amino acids. The CDR3 DNA follows: TGTGCCAGCAGCCTCGAGACTAGCGGCTACGAGCAGTACTTC. It yields the protein CASSLETSGYEQYF.

Comment on this clone: The sample holds other DNA sequences that translate to the same CDR3. This chain joins TRBV27 and TRBJ1-1; no clear D gene. There are 13 residues in the CDR3. V was pared by 2 bases and J by 0 bases, with 4 bases between. The germline V gene encodes CDR1 MNHEY and CDR2 SMNVEV (reference sequence). CDR3 protein: CASSLGLNTEAFF. CDR3 sequence (DNA): TGTGCCAGCAGTTTAGGACTGAACACTGAAGCTTTCTTT.

This chain uses TRBV5-1 with TRBJ2-7; D possibly corresponds to TRBD1 (6 bases). The CDR3 covers 15 residues. The V end was cut by 0 bases, the J end by 0 bases, with 10 bases between. Germline V CDR1 and CDR2: SGHRS, YFSETQ. CDR3 amino acids: CASSLGQGGSYEQYF. DNA for the CDR3: TGCGCCAGCAGCTTGGGCCAAGGGGGCTCCTACGAGCAGTACTTC.

V usage is TRBV20-1 and J usage is TRBJ2-7; no firm D call. V dropped 5 bases and J dropped 7 bases, with 12 bases sitting between them. CDR3 length: 11 amino acids. CDR1 and CDR2 from the germline V gene are DFQATT and SNEGSKA (reference sequence). The CDR3 region has the DNA TGCAGTGCTCCTCAGACTGATGAGCAGTACTTC. The encoded protein is CSAPQTDEQYF.